The rows below give T cell receptor beta chains drawn from one sample of a study of control samples from healthy donors and cancer patients. Here immunoSEQ multiplex PCR was the method, and the copy in TCRdb shows in-frame clones only, minus some. The sample has some 150,000 clones; under 95% are singletons. Sequences were obtained from blood. These TCRs come from a man aged 18 to 30 in good health. Both conserved end residues are part of each CDR3. Each record gives: J gene, V gene, CDR3 protein.

TRBJ2-3	TRBV11-2	CASSFTDTQYF
TRBJ1-4	TRBV7-9	CASSRTAGQEKLFF
TRBJ1-3	TRBV7-3	CASSAQDGPGNTIYF
TRBJ1-1	TRBV5-1	CASSLDRNTEAFF
TRBJ1-1	TRBV5-1	CASSLGRANTEAFF
TRBJ2-5	TRBV15	CATSRDLGQVQETQYF
TRBJ2-3	TRBV5-1	CASRAASSTQYF
TRBJ2-1	TRBV5-4	CASSLPGLAYNEQFF
TRBJ1-2	TRBV18	CASSTPPGQANYGYTF
TRBJ2-7	TRBV30	CAWSRDREKDEQYF
TRBJ2-7	TRBV4-1	CASSQGEGLTYEQYF
TRBJ2-3	TRBV20-1	CSAPGRNTQYF
TRBJ2-1	TRBV6-5	CASNDNAGAHEQFF
TRBJ2-3	TRBV30	CAWRGGQGADTQYF
TRBJ1-2	TRBV3-1/TRBV3-2	CASSHNEGLSGYTF
TRBJ2-6	TRBV5-6	CASSLGANVLTF
TRBJ2-7	TRBV7-2	CASSLAPLAHEQYF
TRBJ1-2	TRBV5-6	CASSWTGGNYGYTF
TRBJ1-2	TRBV6-5	CASRGLRMSNYGYTF
TRBJ1-4	TRBV5-1	CASSLGQGATNEKLFF
TRBJ2-3	TRBV5-1	CASSAAGADTQYF
TRBJ1-1	TRBV1	CTSSQGFDPEAFF
TRBJ1-4	TRBV18	CASSYRTVSTNEKLFF
TRBJ1-3	TRBV30	CAWTGFFSGNTIYF
TRBJ1-6	TRBV6-5	CASSQTGVASPLHF
TRBJ1-3	TRBV28	CASSFGGITANTIYF
TRBJ2-5	TRBV15	CATSRGGGQETQYF
TRBJ2-1	TRBV13	CASSSPGQGYNEQFF
TRBJ1-2	TRBV4-3	CASSQDGTGSTYGYTF
TRBJ1-5	TRBV27	CASSPDRGNQPQHF
TRBJ1-2	TRBV30	CAWSGTGEGSYTF
TRBJ1-1	TRBV30	CAWTVGRGQDTEAFF
TRBJ1-2	TRBV3-1/TRBV3-2	CASALQGNYGYTF
TRBJ2-2	TRBV7-9	CASSPPGLARTGELFF
TRBJ2-1	TRBV7-2	CASSKASGGSSYNEQFF
TRBJ1-4	TRBV30	CAWKGGQSNEKLFF
TRBJ1-1	TRBV3-1/TRBV3-2	CASSQVTGPTEAFF
TRBJ2-5	TRBV7-2	CASSLGVSGGQETQYF
TRBJ1-6	TRBV5-1	CASSERGLSYNSPLHF
TRBJ2-5	TRBV10-3	CAISESFIGLAAGETQYF
TRBJ1-1	TRBV10-3	CAISSRQGADTEAFF
TRBJ1-4	TRBV14	CASSQGREANEKLFF